This TCR beta chain was obtained from a study of cytomegalovirus exposure and HLA in healthy donors. The PCR employed 60 Vbeta primers together with 13 Jbeta primers. Some clones are missing from TCRdb's copy, which holds only in-frame ones; the method was immunoSEQ multiplex PCR. The table lists around 120,000 clones, roughly 80% of them singletons, with 2.7% in the top ten. This CDR3 is built from 16 residues. Per the germline V gene, CDR1 is LNHNV and CDR2 is YYDKDF (reference sequence). After removal of 3 bases from V and 5 bases from J, the junction contained 4 bases not matched to a gene. This clonotype was obtained from a middle-aged woman in good health and CMV-seropositive. The sample comprised PBMCs. The gene calls are TRBV15 and TRBJ1-6; 10 bases are a match to TRBD1. This CDR3 reads CATSRDRGINNSPLHF. The CDR3 nucleotides read TGTGCCACCAGCAGGGACAGGGGGATTAATAATTCACCCCTCCACTTT.